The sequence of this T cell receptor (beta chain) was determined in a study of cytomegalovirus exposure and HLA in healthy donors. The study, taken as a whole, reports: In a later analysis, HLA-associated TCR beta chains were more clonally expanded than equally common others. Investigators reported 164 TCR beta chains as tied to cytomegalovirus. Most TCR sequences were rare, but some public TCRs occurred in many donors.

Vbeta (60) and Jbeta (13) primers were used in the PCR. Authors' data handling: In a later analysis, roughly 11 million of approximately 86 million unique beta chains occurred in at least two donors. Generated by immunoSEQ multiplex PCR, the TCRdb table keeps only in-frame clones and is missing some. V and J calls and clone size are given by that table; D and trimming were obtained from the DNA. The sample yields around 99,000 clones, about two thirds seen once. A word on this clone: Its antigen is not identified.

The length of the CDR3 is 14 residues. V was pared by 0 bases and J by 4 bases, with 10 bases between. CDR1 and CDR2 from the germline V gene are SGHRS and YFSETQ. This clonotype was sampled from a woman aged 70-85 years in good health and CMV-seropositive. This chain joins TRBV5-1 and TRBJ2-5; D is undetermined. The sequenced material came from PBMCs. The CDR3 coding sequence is TGCGCCAGCAGCTTGGGCTCGGTGCTAGAGACCCAGTACTTC. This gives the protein CASSLGSVLETQYF.